This TCR beta chain was recovered during a study of immune cell composition in non-small cell lung cancer. Clones were sequenced by immunoSEQ multiplex PCR, and TCRdb holds only the in-frame ones, with some missing. The sample carries roughly 11,000 clones, about 60% recorded once. The CDR3 has 15 amino acids. Looked up from germline, CDR1 is SGHTA and CDR2 is FQGTGA. V lost 5 bases, J lost 1 base, and 13 bases lay in between. Sequenced material: lung tumor tissue. This rearrangement joins TRBV7-3 to TRBJ2-3; the D gene is possibly TRBD1 (7 bases). This sequence was found in a human donor with non-small cell lung cancer. This chain's CDR3 is CASSITGEGTDTQYF. In DNA, the CDR3 is TGTGCCAGCAGCATCACAGGGGAGGGCACAGATACGCAGTATTTT.